The clone carrying this T cell receptor (beta chain) has a count of ten or more. The antigen remains undetermined. TCR beta CDR3 region amplification was performed from RNA transcripts. HTBI primers drove first-round RT-PCR of the TCR CDR3. TCRdb reprocessed the multiplex PCR reads with MiXCR, giving one entry per CDR3 protein. The profile covers fewer than 850,000 distinct CDR3 sequences, with 15% to 20% appearing a single time and 15% to 19% taken by the ten largest. The data were taken from a study of T cells in Graves' hyperthyroidism and ophthalmopathy. General study points: Ophthalmopathy, as predicted by the model, came a median roughly 6.5 months after the prediction.

This TCR was sampled from a man between 45 and 60 years old with Graves' hyperthyroidism. The specimen sequenced was blood.

The CDR3 coding sequence is TGCAGTGCTAGAACCGGACAGTTGTATGGCTACACCTTC. This translates into CSARTGQLYGYTF. V is TRBV20-1 and J is TRBJ1-2; a possible D gene is TRBD1 (6 bases). The CDR3 loop spans 13 amino acids. Germline CDR1 is DFQATT and CDR2 is SNEGSKA (reference sequence). The V and J ends lost 2 bases and 5 bases respectively, with 12 bases between them.